This TCR beta chain is from a study of control samples from healthy donors and cancer patients. Only in-frame clones appear in the TCRdb table, and some are missing; sequencing was by immunoSEQ multiplex PCR. The table shows some 210,000 clones, with 90% to 95% occurring only once. Input material: blood. The receptor was isolated from a man aged 25 to 45 in good health.

The CDR3 DNA is TGTGCCAGCAGTGGAGCTTGGGGGAATGAAAAACTGTTTTTT. Translation gives CASSGAWGNEKLFF. The gene calls are TRBV6-1 and TRBJ1-4; D possibly corresponds to TRBD1 (5 bases). Trimming removed 4 bases from V and 5 bases from J, with 11 bases in between. CDR1 and CDR2 (germline): MNHNS, SASEGT. The length of the CDR3 is 14 residues.